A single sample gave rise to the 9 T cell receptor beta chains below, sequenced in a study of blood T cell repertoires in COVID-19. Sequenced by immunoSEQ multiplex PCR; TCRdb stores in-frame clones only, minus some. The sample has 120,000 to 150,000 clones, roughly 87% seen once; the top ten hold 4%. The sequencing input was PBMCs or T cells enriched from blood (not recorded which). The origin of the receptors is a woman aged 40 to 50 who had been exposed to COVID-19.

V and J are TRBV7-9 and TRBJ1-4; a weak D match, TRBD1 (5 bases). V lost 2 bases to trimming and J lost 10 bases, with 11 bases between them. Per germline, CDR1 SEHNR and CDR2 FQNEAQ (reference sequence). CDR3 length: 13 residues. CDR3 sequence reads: CASSLQGLGKLFF. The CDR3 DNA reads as TGTGCCAGCAGCTTACAGGGTTTGGGAAAACTGTTTTTT. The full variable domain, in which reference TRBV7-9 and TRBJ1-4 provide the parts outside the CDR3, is DTGVSQNPRHKITKRGQNVTFRCDPISEHNRLYWYRQTLGQGPEFLTYFQNEAQLEKSRLLSDRFSAERPKGSFSTLEIQRTEQGDSAMYLCASSLQGLGKLFFGSGTQLSVL.

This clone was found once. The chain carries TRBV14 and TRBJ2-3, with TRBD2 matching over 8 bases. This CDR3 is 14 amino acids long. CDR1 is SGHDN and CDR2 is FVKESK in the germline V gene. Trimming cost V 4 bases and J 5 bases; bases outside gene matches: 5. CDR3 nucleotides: TGTGCCAGCAGCCCCCCCGGGAGGGAAGATACGCAGTATTTT. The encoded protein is CASSPPGREDTQYF.

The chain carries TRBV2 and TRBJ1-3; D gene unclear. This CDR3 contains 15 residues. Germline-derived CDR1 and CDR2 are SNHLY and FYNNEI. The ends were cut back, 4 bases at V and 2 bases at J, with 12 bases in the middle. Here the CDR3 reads CASSVSNRAGNTIYF. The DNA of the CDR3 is TGTGCCAGCAGTGTTAGTAATAGAGCTGGAAACACCATATATTTT.

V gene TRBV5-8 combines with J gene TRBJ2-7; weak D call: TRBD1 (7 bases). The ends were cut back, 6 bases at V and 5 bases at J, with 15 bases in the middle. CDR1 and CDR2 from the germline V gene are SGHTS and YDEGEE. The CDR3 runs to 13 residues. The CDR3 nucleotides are TGTGCCAGCAACCAGGGGGGTACGAACGAGCAGTACTTC. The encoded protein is CASNQGGTNEQYF.

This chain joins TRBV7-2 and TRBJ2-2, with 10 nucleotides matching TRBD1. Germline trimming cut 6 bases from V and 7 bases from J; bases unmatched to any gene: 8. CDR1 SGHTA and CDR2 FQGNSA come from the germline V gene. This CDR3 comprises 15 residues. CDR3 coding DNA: TGTGCCAGCAGTAGCCGGGACAGGGGTTTCGGGGAGCTGTTTTTT. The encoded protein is CASSSRDRGFGELFF.

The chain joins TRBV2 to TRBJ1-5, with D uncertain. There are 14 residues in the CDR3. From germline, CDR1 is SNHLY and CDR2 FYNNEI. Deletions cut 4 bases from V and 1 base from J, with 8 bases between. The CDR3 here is CASSGGGSNQPQHF. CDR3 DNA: TGTGCCAGCAGTGGGGGAGGAAGCAATCAGCCCCAGCATTTT.

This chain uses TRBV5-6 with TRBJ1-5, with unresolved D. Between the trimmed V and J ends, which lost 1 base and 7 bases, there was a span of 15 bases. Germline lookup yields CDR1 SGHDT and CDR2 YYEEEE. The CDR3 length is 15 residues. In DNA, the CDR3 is TGTGCCAGCAGCTTGACGGGTGCGGATAGACAGCCCCAGCATTTT. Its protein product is CASSLTGADRQPQHF. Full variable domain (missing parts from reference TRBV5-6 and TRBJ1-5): DAGVTQSPTHLIKTRGQQVTLRCSPKSGHDTVSWYQQALGQGPQFIFQYYEEEERQRGNFPDRFSGHQFPNYSSELNVNALLLGDSALYLCASSLTGADRQPQHFGDGTRLSIL.

CDR3 sequence (DNA): TGTGCCAGCAGCCCACTCCAGGGACTTAATGAAAAACTGTTTTTT. Encoded protein: CASSPLQGLNEKLFF. The rearrangement joins TRBV7-2 to TRBJ1-4; D might be TRBD1 (5 bases). The CDR3 is made up of 15 amino acids. Trimming left V 5 bases short and J 4 bases short, with 14 bases between. Germline lookup yields CDR1 SGHTA and CDR2 FQGNSA.

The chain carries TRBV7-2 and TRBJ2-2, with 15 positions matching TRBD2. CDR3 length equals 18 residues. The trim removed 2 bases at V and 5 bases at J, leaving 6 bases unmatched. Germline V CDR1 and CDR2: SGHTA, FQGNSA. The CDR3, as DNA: TGTGCCAGCAGCTTATGGGGACTAGCGGGGGGAAGGACCGGGGAGCTGTTTTTT. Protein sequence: CASSLWGLAGGRTGELFF.